This TCR beta chain was identified in a study of ipilimumab plus nivolumab after autologous stem cell transplantation. Assay: immunoSEQ multiplex PCR; the TCRdb copy retains only in-frame clones and omits some. The top ten hold approximately 0.82% of the sample, which has 43,000 or so clones, over 75% seen once. The J segment lost 3 bases and the V segment lost 6 bases, leaving 5 bases of the junction unmatched. This CDR3 is built from 14 residues. Germline-derived CDR1 and CDR2 are SNHLY and FYNNEI. The rearrangement uses TRBV2 and TRBJ1-1, with 9 nucleotides matching TRBD1. The sample in question was PBMCs, obtained in a trial of ipilimumab plus nivolumab as post-transplant consolidation. This receptor was obtained from a male donor with multiple myeloma. CDR3 DNA sequence: TGTGCCAGCAGCAGGGACAGGGATGACACTGAAGCTTTCTTT. Translating gives CASSRDRDDTEAFF.